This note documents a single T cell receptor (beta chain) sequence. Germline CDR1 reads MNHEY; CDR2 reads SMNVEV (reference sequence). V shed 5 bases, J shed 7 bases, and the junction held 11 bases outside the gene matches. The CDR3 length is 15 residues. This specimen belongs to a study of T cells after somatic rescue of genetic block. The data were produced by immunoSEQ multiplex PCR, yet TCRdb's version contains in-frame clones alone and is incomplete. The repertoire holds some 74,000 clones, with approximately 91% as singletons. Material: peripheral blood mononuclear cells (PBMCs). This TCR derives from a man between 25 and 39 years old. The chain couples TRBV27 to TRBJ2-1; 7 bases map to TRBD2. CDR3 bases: TGTGCCAGCAGTCCTCTCAACCAGGGAGGGAATGAGCAGTTCTTC. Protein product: CASSPLNQGGNEQFF.